This entry lists 7 T cell receptor beta chains sequenced from one sample in a study of early T cells in non-severe SARS-CoV-2 infection. TCRdb fed the 5' RACE reads into MiXCR, producing one record per CDR3 protein. Of roughly 80,000 distinct CDR3 sequences in the sample, around 15% are singletons; the top ten hold 3% to 3.5%. Sequenced material: whole blood. The source of these receptors is an adult who was a healthcare worker with PCR-confirmed SARS-CoV-2 infection or an uninfected control (not recorded which).

This clonotype came up many times. This chain uses TRBV2 with TRBJ1-5; 8 bases are a match to TRBD1. This CDR3 contains 16 residues. CDR1 and CDR2 from the germline V gene are SNHLY and FYNNEI. J lost 0 bases, V lost 5 bases, and 6 bases had no gene match. The CDR3 reads CASSRSGTGSNQPQHF. The CDR3 nucleotides are TGTGCCAGCAGTCGTTCCGGGACAGGTAGCAATCAGCCCCAGCATTTT.

The chain uses TRBV2 and TRBJ2-2, with D perhaps TRBD1 or TRBD2 (6 bases each). There are 14 residues in the CDR3. The V end was cut by 8 bases, the J end by 6 bases, with 16 bases between. Germline CDR1 and CDR2: SNHLY and FYNNEI. The CDR3 is CASAPGAKSGELFF. CDR3 coding DNA: TGTGCCAGCGCCCCGGGGGCTAAATCCGGGGAGCTGTTTTTT.

The chain employs TRBV29-1 and TRBJ1-1; no clear D. There are 11 residues in the CDR3. V was pared by 2 bases and J by 6 bases, with 7 bases between. The germline gives CDR1 SQVTM, CDR2 ANQGSEA. The CDR3 DNA sequence: TGCAGCGTTGAACCTGGCCCTGAAGCTTTCTTT. It translates to CSVEPGPEAFF.

This clonotype has at least ten counts. The V gene is TRBV2, the J gene TRBJ2-3; 10 nucleotides line up with TRBD2. The V gene end was trimmed by 3 bases and the J gene end by 3 bases; junction bases not matched to a gene: 3. CDR3 size: 15 residues. The germline CDR1 and CDR2 sequences are SNHLY and FYNNEI. This CDR3 is CASSDQRGGTDTQYF. CDR3 bases: TGTGCCAGCAGTGATCAGCGGGGGGGAACAGATACGCAGTATTTT.

This chain connects TRBV3-1 to TRBJ2-5, with TRBD2 identical over 9 bases. V shed 4 bases, J shed 3 bases, and the junction held 12 bases outside the gene matches. The CDR3 totals 17 residues. CDR1 is LGHDT and CDR2 is YNNKEL in the germline V gene (reference sequence). The CDR3 DNA reads as TGTGCCAGCAGCCCACGCGTGAGTAGCGGGAGTAAAGAGACCCAGTACTTC. Amino acid sequence: CASSPRVSSGSKETQYF.

This chain links TRBV29-1 with TRBJ2-3; no definite D call. Germline CDR1 SQVTM, CDR2 ANQGSEA. The CDR3 loop spans 13 amino acids. V lost 3 bases and J lost 4, with 11 bases in between. CDR3 amino acids: CSVDQQAADTQYF. The CDR3 DNA sequence: TGCAGCGTTGATCAACAAGCTGCAGATACGCAGTATTTT.

This chain links TRBV12-3 or TRBV12-4 with TRBJ2-4; TRBD1 is a possible D gene (5 bases). Between the trimmed V and J ends, which lost 4 bases and 9 bases, there was a span of 10 bases. The CDR3 extends over 12 amino acids. The CDR3 DNA reads as TGTGCCAGCAGTTCCAGGGTTACCATTCAGTACTTC. Encoded protein: CASSSRVTIQYF.